The 15 T cell receptor beta chains below come from one sample, sequenced in a study of cytomegalovirus exposure and HLA in healthy donors. PCR primers comprised 60 Vbeta and 13 Jbeta primers. The protocol was immunoSEQ multiplex PCR, while the TCRdb copy is restricted to in-frame clones and leaves out a portion. The table shows about 170,000 clones, with over 80% occurring only once. Sequencing input: PBMCs. These receptors came from a boy younger than 10 in good health and CMV-seronegative.

The chain has TRBV4-3 and TRBJ1-4; D ambiguous. Germline V gene lookup returns CDR1 LGHNA and CDR2 YSLEER. Trimming took off 1 base at V and 0 bases at J, with 6 bases between the two ends. This CDR3 region has 15 residues. CDR3 sequence: CASSQVGPTNEKLFF. The CDR3 DNA is TGCGCCAGCAGCCAAGTGGGCCCAACTAATGAAAAACTGTTTTTT.

The CDR3 protein is CASSLGQTGYGYTF. CDR3 coding DNA: TGTGCCAGCAGCCTCGGACAAACCGGCTATGGCTACACCTTC. This chain joins TRBV5-6 and TRBJ1-2; D is possibly TRBD1 (5 bases). Trimming shortened V by 4 bases and J by 4 bases, and 14 bases separated the two germline ends. Germline lookup yields CDR1 SGHDT and CDR2 YYEEEE. This CDR3 spans 14 amino acids.

This chain connects TRBV6-1 to TRBJ2-1; 8 bases are a match to TRBD2. This CDR3 spans 17 amino acids. After removal of 1 base from V and 5 bases from J, the junction contained 10 bases not matched to a gene. CDR1 and CDR2 (germline): MNHNS, SASEGT. The CDR3 coding sequence is TGTGCCAGCAGTGAAGACGAAGCGGGAGATAGAGACAATGAGCAGTTCTTC. Translating gives CASSEDEAGDRDNEQFF.

The count of this clone is one. This rearrangement joins TRBV5-6 to TRBJ1-2; D unclear. The CDR3 contains 14 residues. V lost 4 bases and J lost 3, with 13 bases in between. Germline loops: CDR1 SGHDT, CDR2 YYEEEE. The CDR3 loop is CASSPTVQYYGYTF. The CDR3 DNA sequence: TGTGCCAGCAGCCCAACAGTACAATACTATGGCTACACCTTC.

This chain links TRBV30 with TRBJ2-7; 7 positions match TRBD1. Trimming took 2 bases from V and 6 from J; bases not matched to a gene: 13. The CDR3 is made up of 15 amino acids. Germline CDR1 reads GTSNPN; CDR2 reads SVGIG (reference sequence). In nucleotides, the CDR3 is TGTGCCTGGAGTCCCTGGACAGGCAGTCCCGGCGAGCAGTACTTC. Encoded protein: CAWSPWTGSPGEQYF.

On this clone: This sample includes further DNA sequences coding for the same CDR3. The chain has TRBV6-5 and TRBJ2-3; 7 bases match TRBD2. Germline-derived CDR1 and CDR2 are MNHEY and SVGAGI. J gave up 3 bases and V 2 bases, and 5 bases lay outside the gene matches. The CDR3 length is 15 residues. CDR3 in amino acids: CASSYGGVGTDTQYF. CDR3 DNA: TGTGCCAGCAGTTACGGGGGGGTCGGGACAGATACGCAGTATTTT.

This clone came up once. The rearrangement joins TRBV2 to TRBJ1-5, with TRBD1 identical over 8 bases. The ends lost 4 bases at V and 0 bases at J; junction bases unmatched: 5. The CDR3 length is 16 residues. In germline, CDR1 is SNHLY, CDR2 FYNNEI. For the CDR3, the DNA is TGTGCCAGCAGTGGGGACAGGAGACTTAGCAATCAGCCCCAGCATTTT. Protein product: CASSGDRRLSNQPQHF.

This rearrangement joins TRBV4-1 to TRBJ2-3, with 7 bases lining up with TRBD2. The CDR3 runs 14 residues. The junction had 3 bases not matched to a gene; V was cut back by 0 bases and J by 6 bases. In germline, CDR1 is MGHRA, CDR2 YSYEKL. The CDR3 is CASSQDEGGDTQYF. DNA for the CDR3: TGCGCCAGCAGCCAAGATGAGGGAGGGGATACGCAGTATTTT.

The rearrangement uses TRBV5-1 and TRBJ2-2; D remains ambiguous. This CDR3 is 13 amino acids long. With 3 bases removed from V and 4 bases from J, the gap between germline ends came to 7 bases. Germline V gene sequence: CDR1 SGHRS, CDR2 YFSETQ. The DNA of the CDR3 is TGCGCCAGCAGCTCCTATGGCACCGGGGAGCTGTTTTTT. As protein: CASSSYGTGELFF. Using reference TRBV5-1 and TRBJ2-2 for the parts outside the CDR3, the full variable domain is KAGVTQTPRYLIKTRGQQVTLSCSPISGHRSVSWYQQTPGQGLQFLFEYFSETQRNKGNFPGRFSGRQFSNSRSEMNVSTLELGDSALYLCASSSYGTGELFFGEGSRLTVL.

There are a few counts of this clone. The chain couples TRBV6-5 to TRBJ1-5, with no clear D. Germline V gene sequence: CDR1 MNHEY, CDR2 SVGAGI. V lost 2 bases and J 3 bases, leaving 5 bases between the germline ends. The length of the CDR3 is 13 residues. CDR3 DNA sequence: TGTGCCAGCAGTTACCAGATCAATCAGCCCCAGCATTTT. This gives the protein CASSYQINQPQHF.

The chain joins TRBV30 to TRBJ2-5, with TRBD2 identical over 7 bases. With 0 bases clipped from V and 0 bases from J, the junction kept 7 bases outside the gene matches. The CDR3 has 16 residues. Germline CDR1 reads GTSNPN; CDR2 reads SVGIG (reference sequence). The CDR3 here is CAWSVIGGGYQETQYF. CDR3 bases: TGTGCCTGGAGTGTAATTGGCGGGGGTTACCAAGAGACCCAGTACTTC.

This clone was recorded once. This sequence joins TRBV6-1 and TRBJ2-3, with 8 nucleotides matching TRBD1. The V gene end was trimmed by 6 bases and the J gene end by 3 bases; junction bases not matched to a gene: 5. CDR1 MNHNS and CDR2 SASEGT come from the germline V gene. The CDR3 is 14 residues long. The CDR3 region is CASRDRVGTDTQYF. The CDR3 bases are TGTGCCAGCAGGGACAGGGTCGGTACAGATACGCAGTATTTT.

This clone was recorded once. CDR3 bases: TGTGCCAGCAGCTTAAGGCGCGAGGATGGCTACACCTTC. Encoded protein: CASSLRREDGYTF. The chain links TRBV7-2 to TRBJ1-2; D ambiguous. The CDR3 contains 13 residues. V was cut by 2 bases and J by 6 bases, with 10 bases left in between. CDR1 is SGHTA, CDR2 FQGNSA, per germline.

The chain links TRBV6-6 to TRBJ2-5, with TRBD2 matching 11 bases. Per germline, CDR1 MNHNY and CDR2 SVGAGI (reference sequence). Losses at the gene ends were 6 bases for V and 5 bases for J; bases not matched to a gene: 8. This CDR3 spans 15 amino acids. The CDR3 DNA reads TGTGCCAGCAGCATCCGACTAGCGGGGTGGGAGACCCAGTACTTC. Translation gives CASSIRLAGWETQYF.

V usage is TRBV6-5 and J usage is TRBJ2-4; 12 nucleotides align to TRBD2. The ends lost 3 bases at V and 8 bases at J; junction bases unmatched: 5. CDR3 length: 15 residues. Germline CDR1 and CDR2: MNHEY and SVGAGI. CDR3 coding DNA: TGTGCCAGCAGTTATGCTAGCGGGGGGGCACACATTCAGTACTTC. Encoded protein: CASSYASGGAHIQYF.